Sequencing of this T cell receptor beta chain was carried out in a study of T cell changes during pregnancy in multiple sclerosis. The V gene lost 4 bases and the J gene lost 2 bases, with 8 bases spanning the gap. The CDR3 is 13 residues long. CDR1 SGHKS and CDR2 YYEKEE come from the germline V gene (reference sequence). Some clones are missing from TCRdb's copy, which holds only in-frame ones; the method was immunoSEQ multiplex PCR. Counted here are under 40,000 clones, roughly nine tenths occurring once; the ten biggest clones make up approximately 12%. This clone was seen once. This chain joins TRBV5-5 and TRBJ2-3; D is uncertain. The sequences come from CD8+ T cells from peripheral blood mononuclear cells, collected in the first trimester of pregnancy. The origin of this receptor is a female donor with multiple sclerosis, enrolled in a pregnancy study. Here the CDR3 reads CASSGENTDTQYF. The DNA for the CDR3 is TGTGCCAGCAGCGGAGAGAACACAGATACGCAGTATTTT.